The subject of this entry is one T cell receptor beta chain. These data belong to a study of blood T cell repertoires in COVID-19. This CDR3 has 13 residues. Germline V gene data show CDR1 as SNHLY and CDR2 as FYNNEI. Trimming took 6 bases from V and 2 from J; bases not matched to a gene: 3. Clones were sequenced by immunoSEQ multiplex PCR, and TCRdb holds only the in-frame ones, with some missing. The sample carries over 450,000 clones, approximately 92% recorded once. The TCR was taken from a man between 18 and 35 years old with COVID-19, enrolled during active disease. The gene calls are TRBV2 and TRBJ2-7, with 8 bases matching TRBD1. The sequencing input was peripheral blood. CDR3 DNA sequence: TGTGCCAGCAGACCGGGACAGGCCTACGAGCAGTACTTC. Amino acid sequence: CASRPGQAYEQYF.